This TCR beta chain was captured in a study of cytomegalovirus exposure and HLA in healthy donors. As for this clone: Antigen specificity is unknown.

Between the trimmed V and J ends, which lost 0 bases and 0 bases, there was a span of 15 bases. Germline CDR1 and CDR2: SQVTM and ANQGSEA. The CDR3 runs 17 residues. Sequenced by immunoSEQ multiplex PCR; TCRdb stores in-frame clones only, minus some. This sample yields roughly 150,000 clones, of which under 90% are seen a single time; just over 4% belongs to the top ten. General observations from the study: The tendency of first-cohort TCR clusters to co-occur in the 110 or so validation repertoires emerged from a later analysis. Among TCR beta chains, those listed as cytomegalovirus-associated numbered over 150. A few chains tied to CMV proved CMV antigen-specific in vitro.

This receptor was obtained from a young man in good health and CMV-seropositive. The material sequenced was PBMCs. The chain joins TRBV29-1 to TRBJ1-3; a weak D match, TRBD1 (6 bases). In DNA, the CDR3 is TGCAGCGTTGAAGACCACATGAGGGGGGGCTCTGGAAACACCATATATTTT. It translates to CSVEDHMRGGSGNTIYF. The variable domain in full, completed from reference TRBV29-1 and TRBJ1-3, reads SAVISQKPSRDICQRGTSLTIQCQVDSQVTMMFWYRQQPGQSLTLIATANQGSEATYESGFVIDKFPISRPNLTFSTLTVSNMSPEDSSIYLCSVEDHMRGGSGNTIYFGEGSWLTVV.